This TCR beta chain was found in a study of human T cells and chemical hapten exposure. CDR3 length equals 17 residues. The germline gives CDR1 MNHEY, CDR2 SVGAGI. Time point specified: patch test 2, 6 weeks after DPC sensitization. Treatment reported: therapeutic diphenylcyclopropenone sensitization with weekly scalp DPC. Authors' data handling: Across samples, TCR counts had a median of around 100,000 and ranged from about 20,000 to 750,000. Using its own MiXCR run on the RACE reads, TCRdb lists one record per CDR3 protein. These V and J calls rely on TCRdb rather than the paper's analysis. The top ten clones hold approximately 2.8% of a sample with some 99,000 distinct CDR3 sequences, about a tenth of them seen once. For this clonotype: At one boundary the junction diverges from the germline segment, which might be a read error.

Sequencing used whole blood, obtained in connection with sensitization to the hapten diphenylcyclopropenone (DPC). The gene calls are TRBV6-5 and TRBJ2-5; weak D call: TRBD1 (6 bases). This TCR was recovered from a woman in her thirties or forties with alopecia areata. Some clones in this sample may be carry-over from other donors' samples. CDR3 in amino acids: CASGYSIAAGAEETQYF. The DNA for the CDR3 is TGTGCCAGCGGTTACTCGATCGCTGCAGGGGCGGAGGAGACCCAGTACTTC.